This T cell receptor (beta chain) was sequenced for a study of beta chain features in type 1 diabetes. About the research overall: The samples had more than 95 million sorted cells examined in all.

The authors reverse transcribed all of the isolated RNA, so sequencing captured expressed TCRB transcripts. The assay was immunoSEQ multiplex PCR, and TCRdb's table has in-frame clones only and misses some. The table records about 240,000 clones, about 15% of them present only once. Regarding the study as a whole: TCRB CDR3 length was moderately but significantly reduced in all four CD4+ subsets of Type 1 diabetes patients.

Germline V gene sequence: CDR1 MNHEY, CDR2 SVGAGI. The CDR3 totals 16 residues. Trimming pared 0 bases from V and 6 bases from J, leaving 17 bases between. This clone was recorded a few times. The antigen is undetermined. Sequencing was carried out using naive CD4+ T cells from blood. The chain recombines TRBV6-5 with TRBJ1-2; possibly TRBD1 for D (6 bases). This clonotype was obtained from a young man with type 1 diabetes. The CDR3 sequence: CASSYSTRTAANGYTF. The DNA of the CDR3 is TGTGCCAGCAGTTACTCGACGCGGACAGCGGCTAATGGCTACACCTTC.